These T cell receptor beta chains were read from a single sample in a study of neurological immune-mediated disorders. TCRdb redid the calling of the 5' RACE reads with MiXCR, one entry per CDR3 protein. Of 35,000 to 40,000 distinct CDR3 sequences in the sample, roughly 12% were seen once. What was sequenced was CD4+ T cells from blood. The receptor source for this set is a woman in her twenties or thirties with HTLV-1-associated myelopathy (HAM/TSP). CDR3s include the opening cysteine and the closing phenylalanine or tryptophan. Each record gives: D gene, clone size, J gene, V gene, CDR3 protein, CDR3 DNA. A D gene is named only where the DNA matches it firmly. Clone sizes are given selectively: once, few, many, or a class where the clone is expanded.

.	many	TRBJ2-5	TRBV14	CASSHRGLRQETQYF	TGTGCCAGCAGCCACCGGGGGCTACGTCAAGAGACCCAGTACTTC
.	many	TRBJ1-1	TRBV20-1	CSARGGTEAFF	TGCAGTGCTAGAGGCGGCACTGAAGCTTTCTTT
.	once	TRBJ1-1	TRBV7-3	CASSLSLGGNTEAFF	TGTGCCAGCAGCTTATCCCTCGGGGGGAACACTGAAGCTTTCTTT
.	many	TRBJ1-3	TRBV3-1	CASSWEGSGNTIYF	TGTGCCAGCAGCTGGGAGGGCAGCGGAAACACCATATATTTT
TRBD1	many	TRBJ1-3	TRBV6-1	CANFTGAGGNTIYF	TGTGCCAATTTCACAGGGGCAGGCGGAAACACCATATATTTT
TRBD2	many	TRBJ2-1	TRBV3-1	CASSQGRGRQFF	TGTGCCAGCAGCCAAGGGCGGGGGAGGCAGTTCTTC
.	many	TRBJ1-1	TRBV5-6	CASSLGWRENTEAFF	TGTGCCAGCAGCTTGGGGTGGCGGGAGAACACTGAAGCTTTCTTT
.	.	TRBJ1-5	TRBV20-1	CSARSWGEGNQTKHF	.
TRBD2	.	TRBJ2-7	TRBV20-1	CSTTTIAGLNYEQYF	TGCAGTACTACCACTATAGCGGGTCTTAACTACGAGCAGTACTTC
TRBD1	many	TRBJ1-2	TRBV20-1	CSARVTGSYGYTF	TGCAGTGCTAGAGTGACAGGGTCCTATGGCTACACCTTC
.	few	TRBJ1-2	TRBV30	CAGGRTNYGYTF	TGTGCCGGCGGACGGACTAACTATGGCTACACCTTC
.	many	TRBJ1-5	TRBV18	CASSPVNNQPQHF	TGTGCCAGCTCACCAGTGAACAATCAGCCCCAGCATTTT
.	many	TRBJ1-6	TRBV5-1	CASRPQGTGSPLHF	TGCGCCAGCAGACCACAGGGCACGGGGTCACCCCTCCACTTT
.	many	TRBJ2-2	TRBV29-1	CSASRGDPGELFF	TGCAGCGCCAGCAGGGGAGACCCCGGGGAGCTGTTTTTT
.	medium-sized	TRBJ2-1	TRBV3-1	CASSQEGPGLNEQFF	TGTGCCAGCAGCCAAGAGGGGCCCGGTTTGAATGAGCAGTTCTTC
.	many	TRBJ2-7	TRBV3-1	CASSHRTQIYEQYF	TGTGCCAGCAGCCACAGGACTCAAATCTACGAGCAGTACTTC
TRBD1	many	TRBJ2-7	TRBV3-1	CASSLGTGTKREQYF	TGTGCCAGCAGCTTAGGGACAGGGACTAAGCGCGAGCAGTACTTC
.	many	TRBJ1-1	TRBV12-3/TRBV12-4	CASCRNTEAFF	TGTGCCAGCTGCAGGAACACTGAAGCTTTCTTT
TRBD1	many	TRBJ1-2	TRBV5-1	CASTDRGTNYGYTF	TGCGCCAGCACCGACAGGGGGACTAACTATGGCTACACCTTC
TRBD1	.	TRBJ1-6	TRBV20-1	CSASKWTGGSTSLHF	TGCAGTGCTTCCAAGTGGACAGGGGGGAGTACATCCCTCCACTTT
.	many	TRBJ1-1	TRBV7-9	CASSSPITSILNTEAFF	TGTGCCAGCAGCTCCCCTATTACCAGCATCCTGAACACTGAAGCTTTCTTT
TRBD1	many	TRBJ2-7	TRBV18	CASSPRQGKDEQYF	TGTGCCAGCTCACCAAGACAGGGGAAGGACGAGCAGTACTTC
.	many	TRBJ2-1	TRBV2	CASSVLSPGEQFF	TGTGCCAGCAGTGTTCTCTCCCCGGGTGAGCAGTTCTTC
TRBD1	many	TRBJ1-1	TRBV10-3	CATEMTGQGATEAFF	TGTGCCACCGAGATGACGGGACAGGGCGCAACTGAAGCTTTCTTT
.	many	TRBJ2-2	TRBV5-1	CASSFGTGELFF	TGCGCCAGCAGCTTTGGCACCGGGGAGCTGTTTTTT
.	many	TRBJ2-3	TRBV4-2	CASSYDASTDTQYF	TGTGCCAGCAGCTACGACGCTAGCACAGATACGCAGTATTTT
TRBD2	many	TRBJ2-7	TRBV20-1	CSARRAGGNSYEQYF	TGCAGTGCTAGGAGAGCGGGGGGCAATTCTTACGAGCAGTACTTC
.	many	TRBJ1-5	TRBV25-1	CASSERFGGPYANQPQHF	TGTGCCAGCAGTGAAAGGTTTGGGGGGCCCTACGCTAATCAGCCCCAGCATTTT
TRBD1	.	TRBJ1-5	TRBV28	CAIIPSTGGFQPQHF	TGTGCCATCATTCCCTCGACAGGGGGCTTTCAGCCCCAGCATTTT
.	many	TRBJ1-5	TRBV20-1	CSANRRDHNQPQHF	TGCAGTGCTAATCGACGGGACCACAATCAGCCCCAGCATTTT
TRBD1	.	TRBJ1-6	TRBV11-3	CASSTGQGRNSPLHF	TGTGCCAGCAGCACCGGACAGGGGAGAAATTCACCCCTCCACTTT
.	many	TRBJ2-3	TRBV24-1	CATSDGRSTDTQYF	TGTGCCACCAGTGACGGGCGCAGCACAGATACGCAGTATTTT
.	many	TRBJ2-5	TRBV5-1	CASTVGAQETQYF	TGCGCCAGCACCGTCGGGGCCCAAGAGACCCAGTACTTC
.	few	TRBJ1-5	TRBV30	CAWSRERDQPQHF	TGTGCCTGGAGTCGTGAAAGGGATCAGCCCCAGCATTTT
.	.	TRBJ2-3	TRBV6-5	CASSAPGSRDTQYF	TGTGCCAGCAGTGCACCGGGGTCCAGAGATACGCAGTATTTT
.	many	TRBJ1-2	TRBV7-2	CASSLGTSYGYTF	TGTGCCAGCAGCTTAGGGACAAGCTATGGCTACACCTTC
TRBD2	many	TRBJ2-1	TRBV5-1	CASSLELAGRNEQFF	TGCGCCAGCAGCTTGGAACTAGCGGGGCGGAATGAGCAGTTCTTC
TRBD1	many	TRBJ2-5	TRBV11-2	CASRTGTGGPPDQETQYF	TGTGCCAGCAGAACCGGGACAGGGGGCCCTCCTGACCAAGAGACCCAGTACTTC
TRBD1	many	TRBJ2-3	TRBV4-2	CASSNGQVVTDTQYF	TGTGCCAGCAGCAACGGACAGGTAGTCACAGATACGCAGTATTTT
TRBD1	many	TRBJ2-2	TRBV10-3	CAIRGQLNTGELFF	TGTGCCATCCGGGGACAGCTGAACACCGGGGAGCTGTTTTTT
TRBD1	many	TRBJ2-2	TRBV14	CASSSDRGRTGELFF	TGTGCCAGCAGCTCGGACAGGGGGCGCACCGGGGAGCTGTTTTTT
TRBD1	.	TRBJ1-3	TRBV6-1	CASSATATGTVAYF	TGTGCCAGCAGCGCCACCGCTACCGGGACAGTGGCGTATTTT
.	many	TRBJ2-3	TRBV15	CATSTLGTDTQYF	TGTGCCACCAGCACACTTGGCACAGATACGCAGTATTTT
.	many	TRBJ1-1	TRBV10-3	CAISESRTVNTEAFF	TGTGCCATCAGTGAGTCCCGGACGGTGAACACTGAAGCTTTCTTT
TRBD1	few	TRBJ2-1	TRBV10-2	CASSNDRADNEQFF	TGCGCCAGCAGTAACGACAGGGCCGATAATGAGCAGTTCTTC
.	many	TRBJ2-7	TRBV20-1	CSARVGAREQYF	TGCAGTGCTAGAGTGGGGGCGCGCGAGCAGTACTTC
TRBD1	medium-sized	TRBJ1-1	TRBV6-6	CASSALTGGAGGTEAFF	TGTGCCAGCAGTGCACTTACAGGGGGCGCGGGTGGGACTGAAGCTTTCTTT
TRBD1	many	TRBJ1-4	TRBV14	CASSQQAGGNEKLFF	TGTGCCAGCAGCCAACAGGCAGGGGGAAATGAAAAACTGTTTTTT
.	many	TRBJ2-1	TRBV6-4	CASSGGWNNEQFF	TGTGCCAGCAGTGGGGGGTGGAACAATGAGCAGTTCTTC
TRBD1	many	TRBJ2-4	TRBV20-1	CSARQGSGAKNIQYF	TGCAGTGCCCGACAGGGTTCGGGAGCCAAAAACATTCAGTACTTC
.	many	TRBJ1-1	TRBV5-1	CASSLGGSGGEAFF	TGCGCCAGCAGCTTGGGGGGGTCCGGTGGTGAAGCTTTCTTT
TRBD1	many	TRBJ1-2	TRBV5-6	CASSGRTGPFAGGYTF	TGTGCCAGCAGCGGCCGGACAGGACCCTTCGCTGGAGGCTACACCTTC
.	.	TRBJ2-5	TRBV5-1	CASIVMSETQYF	TGCGCCAGCATCGTGATGAGTGAGACCCAGTACTTC
.	many	TRBJ1-5	TRBV10-3	CAISRGGGDQPQHF	TGTGCCATCAGCCGCGGGGGCGGAGATCAGCCCCAGCATTTT
.	many	TRBJ2-7	TRBV20-1	CSASAEYEQYF	TGCAGTGCTAGCGCGGAGTACGAGCAGTACTTC
.	many	TRBJ1-1	TRBV12-3/TRBV12-4	CASSFRNTEAFF	TGTGCCAGCAGTTTCAGGAACACTGAAGCTTTCTTT
.	many	TRBJ2-7	TRBV18	CASSPIDGAEQYF	TGTGCCAGCTCACCGATAGACGGGGCCGAGCAGTACTTC
TRBD1	many	TRBJ1-3	TRBV5-6	CASSFRGPGNTIYF	TGTGCCAGCAGCTTTAGGGGGCCGGGAAACACCATATATTTT
TRBD1	many	TRBJ2-7	TRBV6-1	CASSEVGQGYEQYF	TGTGCCAGCAGTGAAGTCGGACAGGGCTACGAGCAGTACTTC
.	.	TRBJ2-1	TRBV6-2/TRBV6-3	CASRKIGQLSSYNEQFF	TGTGCCAGCAGGAAGATAGGACAGCTTAGCTCCTACAATGAGCAGTTCTTC